A selection of T cell receptor beta chains follows, all from one sample in a study of shared clonotypes between healthy human individuals. Generated by immunoSEQ multiplex PCR, the TCRdb table keeps only in-frame clones and is missing some. Of about 1 million clones listed, roughly 75% were seen once; the top ten hold around 1.5%. Sequenced sample: memory CD4+ T cells sorted from blood. These receptors originate from a man aged 18 to 29 in good health. Both conserved end residues are part of each CDR3. Each record gives: D gene, clone size, J gene, V gene, CDR3 protein, CDR3 DNA. The D gene is left open where the match is weak. Clone sizes are given selectively: once, few, many, or a class where the clone is expanded.

NA,NA,TRBJ1-6,TRBV19,CASSTRTVRPLHF,TGTGCCAGTAGTACCCGGACAGTCAGACCCCTCCACTTT
NA,few,TRBJ1-4,TRBV5-1,CASSAGTATNEKLFF,TGCGCCAGCAGCGCCGGGACGGCAACTAATGAAAAACTGTTTTTT
NA,NA,TRBJ2-2,TRBV19,CASNRGSTGELFF,TGTGCCAGTAATCGAGGGAGTACCGGGGAGCTGTTTTTT
TRBD2,NA,TRBJ2-5,TRBV5-1,CASSLARLAETQYF,TGCGCCAGCAGCTTGGCGCGACTAGCGGAGACCCAGTACTTC
NA,NA,TRBJ1-5,TRBV18,CASSPQRDQPQHF,TGTGCCAGCTCACCACAACGGGATCAGCCCCAGCATTTT
NA,NA,TRBJ2-3,TRBV11-1,CASSDIGLSDTQYF,TGTGCCAGCAGCGACATTGGCCTTTCCGATACGCAGTATTTT
TRBD1,few,TRBJ2-1,TRBV7-7,CASSEGQGGYNEQFF,TGTGCTAGCAGCGAGGGACAGGGCGGGTACAATGAGCAGTTCTTC
TRBD2,NA,TRBJ2-7,TRBV5-1,CASSLSSGGPSYEQYF,TGCGCCAGCAGCTTGTCTAGCGGGGGCCCCTCTTACGAGCAGTACTTC
NA,few,TRBJ2-7,TRBV30,CAWSVRVNEQYF,TGTGCCTGGAGTGTCAGGGTGAACGAGCAGTACTTC
TRBD2,NA,TRBJ2-3,TRBV6-1,CASRSGGAADTQYF,TGTGCCAGCAGGAGCGGGGGGGCCGCAGATACGCAGTATTTT
NA,few,TRBJ1-1,TRBV7-2,CASSPTGNSGTEAFF,TGTGCCAGCAGCCCAACCGGGAACTCCGGGACTGAAGCTTTCTTT
NA,few,TRBJ1-2,TRBV6-5,CASSRREGSYGYTF,TGTGCCAGCAGCCGTCGAGAGGGGAGCTATGGCTACACCTTC
NA,NA,TRBJ2-3,TRBV29-1,CSVERQNTDTQYF,TGCAGCGTTGAACGCCAGAACACAGATACGCAGTATTTT
NA,NA,TRBJ2-5,TRBV6-1,CASRNLGEETQYF,TGTGCCAGCAGGAACCTAGGTGAAGAGACCCAGTACTTC
NA,NA,TRBJ2-3,TRBV11-2,CASSLEGGSSTDTQYF,TGTGCCAGCAGCTTAGAGGGGGGCAGTAGCACAGATACGCAGTATTTT
NA,NA,TRBJ2-3,TRBV7-2,CASSSDSQFTQYF,TGTGCCAGCAGCTCCGATAGCCAATTTACGCAGTATTTT
TRBD1,NA,TRBJ2-7,TRBV18,CASSPRGQGPYEQYF,TGTGCCAGCTCACCGCGGGGACAGGGGCCCTACGAGCAGTACTTC
NA,NA,TRBJ1-3,TRBV5-1,CASSLARGTGNTIYF,TGCGCCAGCAGCTTGGCCAGGGGAACTGGAAACACCATATATTTT
NA,NA,TRBJ2-1,TRBV18,CASSTQSEQFF,TGTGCCAGCTCAACCCAGAGTGAGCAGTTCTTC
TRBD2,once,TRBJ2-3,TRBV28,CASSQPSGGGTDTQYF,TGTGCCAGCAGTCAACCTAGCGGGGGGGGCACAGATACGCAGTATTTT
TRBD2,NA,TRBJ2-7,TRBV7-2,CASSLEASGRAEQYF,TGTGCCAGCAGCTTAGAGGCTAGCGGGAGAGCCGAGCAGTACTTC
NA,NA,TRBJ2-2,TRBV4-2,CASSQETGANTGELFF,TGTGCCAGCAGCCAGGAGACAGGCGCGAACACCGGGGAGCTGTTTTTT
NA,NA,TRBJ2-5,TRBV5-5,CASSLGPGAQETQYF,TGTGCCAGCAGCTTAGGGCCGGGAGCCCAAGAGACCCAGTACTTC
TRBD2,once,TRBJ2-1,TRBV28,CASSLLPQLAGGREFF,TGTGCCAGCAGTTTACTACCCCAACTAGCGGGGGGGCGCGAGTTCTTC
TRBD1,NA,TRBJ1-6,TRBV5-4,CASRTDRDSPLHF,TGTGCCAGCAGAACCGACAGGGATTCACCCCTCCACTTT
TRBD1,NA,TRBJ1-5,TRBV19,CASSMGQGEQPQHF,TGTGCCAGTAGTATGGGACAGGGGGAACAGCCCCAGCATTTT
NA,NA,TRBJ2-3,TRBV5-1,CASTEQGGTDTQYF,TGCGCCAGCACCGAACAGGGGGGGACAGATACGCAGTATTTT
TRBD2,few,TRBJ2-7,TRBV7-9,CASSLDVLAGAEQYF,TGTGCCAGCAGCCTCGACGTACTAGCGGGGGCCGAGCAGTACTTC
NA,NA,TRBJ2-2,TRBV5-4,CASSSMTVNTGELFF,TGTGCCAGCAGCTCAATGACGGTGAACACCGGGGAGCTGTTTTTT
NA,NA,TRBJ1-6,TRBV29-1,CSVRGENYNSPLHF,TGCAGCGTGCGGGGGGAGAACTATAATTCACCCCTCCACTTT
TRBD1,NA,TRBJ2-5,TRBV4-1,CASSQGGQGRQLGTQYF,TGCGCCAGCAGCCAAGGTGGACAGGGGAGACAGCTTGGGACCCAGTACTTC
NA,NA,TRBJ2-1,TRBV10-1,CASSRDIYEQFF,TGCGCCAGCAGTCGGGACATTTATGAGCAGTTCTTC
TRBD2,NA,TRBJ2-1,TRBV6-5,CASSFTSGQNNEQFF,TGTGCCAGCAGTTTCACTAGCGGGCAAAACAATGAGCAGTTCTTC
NA,NA,TRBJ1-6,TRBV5-1,CASSEAQGSPLHF,TGTGCCAGCAGCGAGGCACAAGGCTCACCCCTCCACTTT
NA,NA,TRBJ1-6,TRBV4-3,CASSQESGDNSPLHF,TGCGCCAGCAGCCAAGAGTCAGGGGATAATTCACCCCTCCACTTT
TRBD2,NA,TRBJ2-3,TRBV7-2,CASSTSGGPDTQYF,TGTGCCAGCAGCACTAGCGGGGGGCCAGATACGCAGTATTTT
NA,many,TRBJ2-3,TRBV7-2,CASSSMVSGTDTQYF,TGTGCCAGCAGCTCCATGGTGTCGGGCACAGATACGCAGTATTTT
TRBD2,NA,TRBJ2-7,TRBV7-2,CASSPGGTIGEQYF,TGTGCCAGCAGCCCCGGGGGGACTATCGGAGAGCAGTACTTC
TRBD2,NA,TRBJ2-1,TRBV7-2,CASSLALAGYNEQFF,TGTGCCAGCAGCTTAGCATTAGCGGGTTACAATGAGCAGTTCTTC
TRBD1,NA,TRBJ2-1,TRBV11-3,CASSPSGTGGYEQFF,TGTGCCAGCAGCCCTTCCGGGACAGGGGGCTATGAGCAGTTCTTC
NA,few,TRBJ2-3,TRBV19,CASSIGYMFTDTQYF,TGTGCCAGTAGTATAGGTTACATGTTCACAGATACGCAGTATTTT
TRBD1,NA,TRBJ1-6,TRBV9,CASSPASGTGLYSPLHF,TGTGCCAGCAGCCCCGCGTCGGGGACAGGGCTGTATTCACCCCTCCACTTT